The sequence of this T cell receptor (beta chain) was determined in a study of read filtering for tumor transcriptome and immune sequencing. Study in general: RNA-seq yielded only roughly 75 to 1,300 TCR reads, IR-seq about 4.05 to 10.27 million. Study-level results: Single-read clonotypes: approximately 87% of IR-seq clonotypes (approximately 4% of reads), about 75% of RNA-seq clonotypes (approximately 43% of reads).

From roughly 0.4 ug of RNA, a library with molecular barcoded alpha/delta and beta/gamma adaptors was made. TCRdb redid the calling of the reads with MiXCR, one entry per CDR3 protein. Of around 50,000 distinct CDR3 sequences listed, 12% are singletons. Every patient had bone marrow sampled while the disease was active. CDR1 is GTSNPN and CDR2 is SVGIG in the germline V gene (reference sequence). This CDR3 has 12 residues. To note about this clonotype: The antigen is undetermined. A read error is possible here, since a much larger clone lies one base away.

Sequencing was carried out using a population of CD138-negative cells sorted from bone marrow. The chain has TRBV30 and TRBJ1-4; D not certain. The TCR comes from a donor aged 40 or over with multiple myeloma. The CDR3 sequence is CAWSVLREKLLF. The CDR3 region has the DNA TGTGCCTGGAGTGTACTTCGTGAAAAACTGCTTTTT.